This TCR beta chain derives from a study of blood T cells in healthy people across ages. V lost 5 bases, J lost 6 bases, and 4 bases lay in between. This CDR3 is 10 amino acids long. Germline V CDR1 and CDR2: SNHLY, FYNNEI. For the second PCR, which ran for about 7 to 11 cycles, a sample-barcoded 5' primer and a J-beta primer mix were used. Each cDNA molecule carried a tag from a template-switch adaptor that contained 12 random nucleotides. One entry per CDR3 protein, called by TCRdb with MiXCR from the 5' RACE reads. The table includes more than 1,400,000 distinct CDR3 sequences, about 43% detected once. Study conclusions and caveats: Estimated diversity that came from one million T cells was considered an underestimate.

Of note for this clonotype: Its matching antigen is unknown.

The sequencing input was blood. This sequence was found in a woman aged 18-29 years in good health. This chain links TRBV2 with TRBJ1-1; D is uncertain. The CDR3 sequence: CASSPPEAFF. The CDR3 region has the DNA TGTGCCAGCAGTCCCCCTGAAGCTTTCTTT.